These 4 T cell receptor beta chains share one sample of origin, sequenced in a study of graft-versus-host responses after intestinal transplantation (dated by TCRdb to about 2021). The method behind the library was the immunoSEQ multiplex PCR assay. Held by TCRdb, this immuneACCESS table contains in-frame sequences only and omits some clones. Under half of the omission traces to an unresolved V gene where checked; the cause of the rest is unknown. Counted in this sample were around 31,000 clones; roughly 83% of them appeared once. Of the sample, 15% to 20% falls within the top ten clones. Their antigens remain unidentified. This specimen's time point label, per the study, means: cells obtained before transplantation from donor or recipient. Sequenced material: unstimulated CD8+ T cells sorted from spleen or lymph node cells, taken before intestinal transplant. All receptors derive from a human donor who received an intestinal transplant.

The genes are TRBV4-1 and TRBJ1-1; maybe TRBD1 (6 bases). The V and J ends lost 3 bases and 5 bases respectively, with 16 bases between them. CDR3 length: 15 residues. CDR1 and CDR2 from the germline V gene are MGHRA and YSYEKL. CDR3 in DNA: TGCGCCAGCAGCCAGGTGACCAAGGGGGGGACTGAAGCTTTCTTT. Its protein product is CASSQVTKGGTEAFF.

V gene TRBV6-6 combines with J gene TRBJ2-7; 8 nucleotides agree with TRBD1. The CDR3 contains 15 residues. The V segment lost 5 bases and the J segment 5 bases; nucleotides outside the gene matches: 11. Germline V gives CDR1 MNHNY, CDR2 SVGAGI (reference sequence). CDR3 in DNA: TGTGCCAGCAGTAACCCAGGACAGGGTGGCCACGAGCAGTACTTC. Amino acid sequence: CASSNPGQGGHEQYF.

The chain couples TRBV15 to TRBJ2-2; TRBD2 is a possible D gene (6 bases). Germline V gene sequence: CDR1 LNHNV, CDR2 YYDKDF (reference sequence). The V end was cut by 4 bases, the J end by 3 bases, with 21 bases between. The CDR3 spans 18 residues. CDR3 sequence (DNA): TGTGCCACCAGCATCCCGCCTAGGAGGGAGACATACACCGGGGAGCTGTTTTTT. This encodes CATSIPPRRETYTGELFF.

This clone was seen only once. This chain joins TRBV27 and TRBJ2-5, with 9 bases lining up with TRBD1. The end of the DNA aligns better with TRBJ2-7, so the J call may be wrong. There are 15 residues in the CDR3. Germline V gives CDR1 MNHEY, CDR2 SMNVEV (reference sequence). CDR3 residues: CASSLSGTGFYEQYF. CDR3 nucleotide sequence: TGTGCCAGCAGTTTATCCGGGACAGGGTTTTACGAGCAGTACTTC.